The clone carrying this TCR beta chain was counted ten times or more. Its matching antigen is unknown. The V gene's germline CDR1 is SGDLS and CDR2 YYNGEE. The V end was cut by 4 bases, the J end by 2 bases, with 13 bases between. There are 15 residues in the CDR3. This sample stems from a study of early T cells in non-severe SARS-CoV-2 infection. Overall study context: Sequencing used unsorted whole-blood bulk RNA, so chains lack pairing. Findings and limits, study-wide: VDJdb-based annotation leaned toward anti-spike CD8 responses and missed private and CD4 specificities.

As part of library construction, unique molecular identifiers were attached to individual cDNA molecules. TCRdb re-called the 5' RACE reads with MiXCR, one entry per CDR3 protein. The sample carries roughly 51,000 distinct CDR3 sequences, less than 7.5% recorded once. This sequence joins TRBV9 and TRBJ2-1; possibly TRBD2 for D (7 bases). This specimen was whole blood, taken at baseline. This TCR was recovered from an adult who was a healthcare worker with PCR-confirmed SARS-CoV-2 infection or an uninfected control (not recorded which). CDR3 DNA: TGTGCCAGCAGCCCTGGGAGGGGGACCTACAATGAGCAGTTCTTC. Its translation: CASSPGRGTYNEQFF.